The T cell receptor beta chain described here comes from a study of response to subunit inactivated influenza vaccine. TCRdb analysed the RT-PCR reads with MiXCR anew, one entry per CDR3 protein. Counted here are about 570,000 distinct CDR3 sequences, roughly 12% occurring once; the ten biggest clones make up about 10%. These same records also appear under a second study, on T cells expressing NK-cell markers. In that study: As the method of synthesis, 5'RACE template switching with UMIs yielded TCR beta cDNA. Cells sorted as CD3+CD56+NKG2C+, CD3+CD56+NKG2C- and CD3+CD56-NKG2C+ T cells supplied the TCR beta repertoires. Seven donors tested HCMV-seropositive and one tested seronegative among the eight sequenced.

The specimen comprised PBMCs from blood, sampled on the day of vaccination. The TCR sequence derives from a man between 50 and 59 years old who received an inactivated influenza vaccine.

Here the CDR3 reads CASSLLQWTARPGNTEAFF. CDR3 nucleotide sequence: TGTGCCAGCAGTTTACTCCAATGGACAGCGAGGCCGGGGAACACTGAAGCTTTCTTT. The V gene is TRBV6-5, the J gene TRBJ1-1; D might be TRBD1 (6 bases). The germline CDR1 and CDR2 sequences are MNHEY and SVGAGI. CDR3 length: 19 amino acids. V was shortened by 4 bases and J by 1 base, with 25 bases between the two germline ends.